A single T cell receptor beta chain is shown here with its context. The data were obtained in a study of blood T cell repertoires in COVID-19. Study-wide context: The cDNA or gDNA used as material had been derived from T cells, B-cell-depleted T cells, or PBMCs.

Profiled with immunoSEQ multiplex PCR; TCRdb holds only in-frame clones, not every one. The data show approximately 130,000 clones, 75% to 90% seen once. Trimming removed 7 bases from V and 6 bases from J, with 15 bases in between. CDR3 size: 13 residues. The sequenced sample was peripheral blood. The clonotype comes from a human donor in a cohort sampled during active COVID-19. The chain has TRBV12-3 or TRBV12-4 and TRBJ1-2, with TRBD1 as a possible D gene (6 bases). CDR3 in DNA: TGTGCCAGCACCGAGGACAGTAGGCATGGCTACACCTTC. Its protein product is CASTEDSRHGYTF.